These 7 T cell receptor beta chains were all obtained from the same sample, sequenced in a study of blood T cell repertoires in COVID-19 (dated by TCRdb to 2020 to 2022). Libraries were constructed by the immunoSEQ multiplex PCR assay. Sourced from immuneACCESS, this table was stored by TCRdb with only in-frame sequences that have V and J called. A share of the clones is absent; for the studies checked, an unresolved V gene accounts for under half, and the remainder has no known explanation. This sample comprises approximately 150,000 clones, 84% of them detected only once. The ten largest clones take up roughly 3.4% of the sample. The sample was PBMCs or T cells enriched from blood (not recorded which). The receptors here all came from a woman aged 50 to 60 with acute COVID-19.

The CDR3 sequence: CASSSPEGRRNTEAFF. CDR3 nucleotide sequence: TGCGCCAGCAGTTCCCCCGAGGGCAGACGGAACACTGAAGCTTTCTTT. The chain uses TRBV10-2 and TRBJ1-1; no reliable D call. The V gene lost 5 bases and the J gene lost 1 base, with 17 bases spanning the gap. CDR3 length: 16 residues. The germline gives CDR1 WSHSY, CDR2 SAAADI.

The V and J genes are TRBV28 and TRBJ2-6; 9 bases are shared with TRBD1. Trimming removed 6 bases from V and 0 bases from J; junction bases left unmatched: 9. The CDR3 covers 18 residues. Germline CDR1 MDHEN, CDR2 SYDVKM. The CDR3 DNA reads TGTGCCAGCAGACGGACAGGGGACCCCTTCTCTGGGGCCAACGTCCTGACTTTC. Protein product: CASRRTGDPFSGANVLTF.

In its sample, this clone was seen many times. The CDR3 sequence is CASSQNRGTGSEQFF. The CDR3 DNA is TGTGCCAGCAGCCAAAACAGGGGAACCGGGAGTGAGCAGTTCTTC. The V and J genes are TRBV11-2 and TRBJ2-1; possibly TRBD1 for D (7 bases). The CDR3 totals 15 residues. Trimming left V 5 bases short and J 9 bases short, with 20 bases between. Per germline, CDR1 SGHAT and CDR2 FQNNGV.

The chain joins TRBV19 to TRBJ1-1; 8 bases fit TRBD1. This CDR3 is 15 amino acids long. Germline trimming cut 0 bases from V and 4 bases from J; bases unmatched to any gene: 4. Germline CDR1 and CDR2: LNHDA and SQIVND (reference sequence). DNA of the CDR3: TGTGCCAGTAGTATAGATACAGGGGGAATCACTGAAGCTTTCTTT. It codes for CASSIDTGGITEAFF.

In this sample, this clone turned up once. The chain uses TRBV5-1 and TRBJ1-2; no clear D. Trimming stripped 0 bases from V and 8 bases from J, with 11 bases between. The CDR3 runs to 13 residues. In germline, CDR1 is SGHRS, CDR2 YFSETQ. The DNA of the CDR3 is TGCGCCAGCAGCTTGGACGGGAGAAGAGGCTACACCTTC. Translated: CASSLDGRRGYTF.

This rearrangement joins TRBV21-1 to TRBJ2-1; TRBD1 is taken as the D call from the table, unchecked against the DNA. TRBV21-1 is termed a pseudogene. The CDR3 covers 15 residues. The CDR3 region is CASSKGTGGAFEQFF. Written as DNA, the CDR3 is TGTGCCAGCAGCAAAGGGACAGGGGGCGCGTTTGAGCAGTTCTTC.

The chain has TRBV2 and TRBJ1-3; no firm D call. V was clipped by 10 bases and J by 0 bases, with 10 bases between them. This CDR3 region has 13 residues. The germline gives CDR1 SNHLY, CDR2 FYNNEI. Here the CDR3 reads CAILQDSGNTIYF. CDR3 nucleotides: TGTGCCATCCTCCAGGACTCTGGAAACACCATATATTTT.